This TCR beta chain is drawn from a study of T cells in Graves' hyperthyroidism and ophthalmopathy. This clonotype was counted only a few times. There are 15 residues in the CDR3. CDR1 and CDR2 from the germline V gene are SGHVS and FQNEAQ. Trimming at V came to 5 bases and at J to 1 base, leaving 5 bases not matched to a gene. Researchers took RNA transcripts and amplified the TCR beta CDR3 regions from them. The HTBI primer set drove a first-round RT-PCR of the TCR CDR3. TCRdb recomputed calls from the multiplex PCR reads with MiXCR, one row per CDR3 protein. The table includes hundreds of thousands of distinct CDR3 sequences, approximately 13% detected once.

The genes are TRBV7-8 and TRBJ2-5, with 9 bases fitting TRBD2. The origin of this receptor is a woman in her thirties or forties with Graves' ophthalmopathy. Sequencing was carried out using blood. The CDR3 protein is CASSPDSGSQETQYF. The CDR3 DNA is TGTGCCAGCAGCCCGGATAGCGGGAGCCAAGAGACCCAGTACTTC.